The T cell receptor beta chain described here comes from a study of shared clonotypes between healthy human individuals. Whole-study context: Per donor, three plates held CD4 naive cells, three held CD4 memory, two held CD8 naive and one held CD8 memory.

CDR1 is SGHTA and CDR2 is FQGNSA in the germline V gene. The CDR3 sequence is 15 residues long. The junction had 7 bases not matched to a gene; V was cut back by 5 bases and J by 5 bases. Sorted-subset replicate PCRs used about 200 ng DNA, approximately 30,000 T cell genomes. This table comes from immunoSEQ multiplex PCR, and its TCRdb copy is limited to in-frame clones, with some not included. The sample has hundreds of thousands of clones, 97% seen once. V is TRBV7-2 and J is TRBJ2-5; TRBD2 matches at 11 bases. Sequenced material: naive CD4+ T cells sorted from blood. Sample subset: CD45RA+ positively selected. The sequence was obtained from a woman in her 30s in good health. CDR3 in DNA: TGTGCCAGCAGCCCAACTAGCGGGGGCGGGGAGACCCAGTACTTC. Translated, it gives CASSPTSGGGETQYF.